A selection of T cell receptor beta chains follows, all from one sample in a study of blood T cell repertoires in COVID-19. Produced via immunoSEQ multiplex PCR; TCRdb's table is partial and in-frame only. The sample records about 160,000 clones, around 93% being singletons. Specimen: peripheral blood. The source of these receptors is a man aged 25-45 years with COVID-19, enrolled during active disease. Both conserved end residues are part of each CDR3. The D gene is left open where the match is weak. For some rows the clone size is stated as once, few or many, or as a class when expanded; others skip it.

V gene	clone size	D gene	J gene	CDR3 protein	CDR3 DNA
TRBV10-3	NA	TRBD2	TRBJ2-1	CAISDIAGGYNEQFF	TGTGCCATCAGTGACATAGCGGGAGGGTACAATGAGCAGTTCTTC
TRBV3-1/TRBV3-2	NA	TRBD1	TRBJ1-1	CASSLFRTGGDNTEAFF	TGTGCCAGCAGCCTGTTCAGGACAGGGGGCGACAACACTGAAGCTTTCTTT
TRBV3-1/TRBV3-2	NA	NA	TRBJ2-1	CASSQDPRNNEQFF	TGTGCCAGCAGCCAAGACCCCAGGAACAATGAGCAGTTCTTC
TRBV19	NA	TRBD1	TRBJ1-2	CASSPQTGGIYGYTF	TGTGCCAGTAGTCCGCAGACAGGGGGCATCTATGGCTACACCTTC
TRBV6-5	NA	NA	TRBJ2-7	CASRSPGQSNYEQYF	TGTGCCAGCAGATCGCCGGGACAATCAAACTACGAGCAGTACTTC
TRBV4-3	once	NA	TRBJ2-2	CASSQDLNTGELFF	TGCGCCAGCAGCCAAGATCTAAACACCGGGGAGCTGTTTTTT
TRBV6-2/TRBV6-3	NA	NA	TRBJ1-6	CASSNNLNSPLHF	TGTGCCAGCAGCAACAACCTTAATTCACCCCTCCACTTT
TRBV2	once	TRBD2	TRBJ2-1	CASKGSGWDEQFF	TGTGCCAGCAAGGGTAGCGGGTGGGATGAGCAGTTCTTC
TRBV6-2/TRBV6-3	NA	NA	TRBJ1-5	CASSYVPHYSNQPQHF	TGTGCCAGCAGTTACGTCCCGCACTATAGCAATCAGCCCCAGCATTTT
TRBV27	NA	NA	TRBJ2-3	CASSRLGTPIGVDTQYF	TGTGCCAGCAGTCGTTTAGGGACTCCGATAGGGGTAGATACGCAGTATTTT
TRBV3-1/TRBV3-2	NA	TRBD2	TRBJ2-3	CASSQDYGGSSTDTQYF	TGTGCCAGCAGCCAAGATTACGGCGGGAGTAGCACAGATACGCAGTATTTT
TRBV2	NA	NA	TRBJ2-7	CASTTPGGGPWQYF	TGTGCCAGCACCACCCCTGGGGGGGGCCCGTGGCAGTACTTC
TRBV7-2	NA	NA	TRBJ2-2	CASSTQRGAGELFF	TGTGCCAGCAGCACCCAACGGGGTGCCGGGGAGCTGTTTTTT
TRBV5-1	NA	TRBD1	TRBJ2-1	CASSLSGTGGYNEQFF	TGCGCCAGCAGCTTGTCCGGGACAGGTGGTTACAATGAGCAGTTCTTC
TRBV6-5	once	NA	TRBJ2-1	CASFPYGGTNEQFF	TGTGCCAGCTTTCCTTACGGTGGTACCAATGAGCAGTTCTTC